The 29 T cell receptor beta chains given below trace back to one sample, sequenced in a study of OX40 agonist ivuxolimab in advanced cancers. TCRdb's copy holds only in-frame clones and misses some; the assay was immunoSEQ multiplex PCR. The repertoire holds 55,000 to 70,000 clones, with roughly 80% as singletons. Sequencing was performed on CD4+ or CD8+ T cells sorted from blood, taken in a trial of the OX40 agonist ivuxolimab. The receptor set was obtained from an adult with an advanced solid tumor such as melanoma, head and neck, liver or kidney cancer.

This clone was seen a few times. CDR3 sequence: CASSLLRASTDTQYF. Written as DNA, the CDR3 is TGCGCCAGCAGCTTACTACGTGCTAGCACAGATACGCAGTATTTT. The V and J genes are TRBV5-1 and TRBJ2-3; the D is unclear. The V gene's germline CDR1 is SGHRS and CDR2 YFSETQ. Trimming stripped 2 bases from V and 0 bases from J, with 10 bases between. This CDR3 contains 15 residues.

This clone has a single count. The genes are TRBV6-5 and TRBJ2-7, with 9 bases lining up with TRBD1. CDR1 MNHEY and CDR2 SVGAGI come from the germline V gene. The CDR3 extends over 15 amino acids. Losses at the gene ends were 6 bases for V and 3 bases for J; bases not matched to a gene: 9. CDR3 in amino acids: CASRSGDRVIYEQYF. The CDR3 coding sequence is TGTGCCAGCAGGTCGGGGGACAGGGTCATCTACGAGCAGTACTTC.

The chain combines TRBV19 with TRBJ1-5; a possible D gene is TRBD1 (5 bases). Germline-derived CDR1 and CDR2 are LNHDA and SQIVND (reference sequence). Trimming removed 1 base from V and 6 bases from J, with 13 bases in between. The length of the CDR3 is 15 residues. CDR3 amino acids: CASSIVDSSGQPQHF. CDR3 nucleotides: TGTGCCAGTAGTATAGTTGACAGCTCGGGTCAGCCCCAGCATTTT.

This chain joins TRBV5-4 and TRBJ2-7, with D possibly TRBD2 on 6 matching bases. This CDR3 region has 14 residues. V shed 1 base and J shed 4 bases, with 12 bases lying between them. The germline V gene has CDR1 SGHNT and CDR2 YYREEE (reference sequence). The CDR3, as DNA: TGTGCCAGCAGCTTGCGGACGGCGGGGTACGAGCAGTACTTC. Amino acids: CASSLRTAGYEQYF.

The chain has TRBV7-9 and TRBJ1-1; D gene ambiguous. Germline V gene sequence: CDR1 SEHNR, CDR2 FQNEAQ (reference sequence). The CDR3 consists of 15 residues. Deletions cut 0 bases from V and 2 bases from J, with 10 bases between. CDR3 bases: TGTGCCAGCAGCTTAGCCGGCGGGCAAAACACTGAAGCTTTCTTT. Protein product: CASSLAGGQNTEAFF.

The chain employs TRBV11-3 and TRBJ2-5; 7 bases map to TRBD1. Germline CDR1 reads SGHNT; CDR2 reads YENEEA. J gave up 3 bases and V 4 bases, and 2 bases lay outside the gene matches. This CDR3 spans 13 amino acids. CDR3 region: CASSSQGKETQYF. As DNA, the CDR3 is TGTGCCAGCAGCTCACAGGGGAAAGAGACCCAGTACTTC.

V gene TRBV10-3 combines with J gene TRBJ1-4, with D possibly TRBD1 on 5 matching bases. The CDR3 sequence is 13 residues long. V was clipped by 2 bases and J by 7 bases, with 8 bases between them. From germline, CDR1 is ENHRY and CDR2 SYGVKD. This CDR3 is CAISERDGEKLFF. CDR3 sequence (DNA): TGTGCCATCAGTGAGAGGGACGGTGAAAAACTGTTTTTT.

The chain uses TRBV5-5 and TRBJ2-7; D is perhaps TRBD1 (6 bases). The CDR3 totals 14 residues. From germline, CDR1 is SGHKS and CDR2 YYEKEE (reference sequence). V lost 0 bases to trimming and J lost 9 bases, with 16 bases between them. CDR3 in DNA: TGTGCCAGCAGCTTGGAAGGGGGTAAAGTAAGGCAGTACTTC. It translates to CASSLEGGKVRQYF.

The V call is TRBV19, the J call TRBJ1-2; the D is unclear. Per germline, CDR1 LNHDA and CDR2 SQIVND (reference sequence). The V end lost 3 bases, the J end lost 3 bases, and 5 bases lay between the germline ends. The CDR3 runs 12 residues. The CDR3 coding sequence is TGTGCCAGTAGTATCCGTGACTATGGCTACACCTTC. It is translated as CASSIRDYGYTF.

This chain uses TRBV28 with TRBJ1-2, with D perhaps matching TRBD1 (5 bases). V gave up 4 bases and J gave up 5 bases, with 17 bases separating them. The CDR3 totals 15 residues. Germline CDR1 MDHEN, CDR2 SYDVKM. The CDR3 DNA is TGTGCCAGCAGTTATCCCCAGGGAGTGGGGTATGGCTACACCTTC. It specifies CASSYPQGVGYGYTF.

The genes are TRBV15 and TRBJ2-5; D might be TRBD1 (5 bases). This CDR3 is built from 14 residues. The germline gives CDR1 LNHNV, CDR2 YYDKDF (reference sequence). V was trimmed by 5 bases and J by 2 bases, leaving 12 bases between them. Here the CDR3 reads CATSLRQTQETQYF. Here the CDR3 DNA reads TGTGCCACCAGCCTTCGACAGACTCAAGAGACCCAGTACTTC.

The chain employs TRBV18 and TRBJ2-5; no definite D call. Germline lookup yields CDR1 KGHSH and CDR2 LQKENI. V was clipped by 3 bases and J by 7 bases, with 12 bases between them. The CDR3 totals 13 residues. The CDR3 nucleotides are TGTGCCAGCTCACCCGCGGACGAAGGGACCCAGTACTTC. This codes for CASSPADEGTQYF.

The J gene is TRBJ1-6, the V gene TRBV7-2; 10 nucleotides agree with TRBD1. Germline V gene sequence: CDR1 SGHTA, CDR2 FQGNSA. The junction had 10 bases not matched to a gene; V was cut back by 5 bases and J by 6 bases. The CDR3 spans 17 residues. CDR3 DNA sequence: TGTGCCAGCAGCAGATACGGGACAGGGGCACGTAATTCACCCCTCCACTTT. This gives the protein CASSRYGTGARNSPLHF.

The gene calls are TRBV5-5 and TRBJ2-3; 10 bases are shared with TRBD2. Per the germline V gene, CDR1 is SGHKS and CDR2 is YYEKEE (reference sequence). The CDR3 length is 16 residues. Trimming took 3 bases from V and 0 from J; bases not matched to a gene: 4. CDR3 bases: TGTGCCAGCAGCTCGCTAGCGGGGGCTAGCACAGATACGCAGTATTTT. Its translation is CASSSLAGASTDTQYF. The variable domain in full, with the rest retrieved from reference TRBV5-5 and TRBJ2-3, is DAGVTQSPTHLIKTRGQQVTLRCSPISGHKSVSWYQQVLGQGPQFIFQYYEKEERGRGNFPDRFSARQFPNYSSELNVNALLLGDSALYLCASSSLAGASTDTQYFGPGTRLTVL.

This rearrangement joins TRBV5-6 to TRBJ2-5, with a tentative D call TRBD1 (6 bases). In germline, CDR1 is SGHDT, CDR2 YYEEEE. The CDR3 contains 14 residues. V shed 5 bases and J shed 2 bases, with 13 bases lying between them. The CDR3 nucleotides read TGTGCCAGCAGTCAGATGCAGGGGCAAGAGACCCAGTACTTC. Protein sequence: CASSQMQGQETQYF. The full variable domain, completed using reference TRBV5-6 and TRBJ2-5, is DAGVTQSPTHLIKTRGQQVTLRCSPKSGHDTVSWYQQALGQGPQFIFQYYEEEERQRGNFPDRFSGHQFPNYSSELNVNALLLGDSALYLCASSQMQGQETQYFGPGTRLLVL.

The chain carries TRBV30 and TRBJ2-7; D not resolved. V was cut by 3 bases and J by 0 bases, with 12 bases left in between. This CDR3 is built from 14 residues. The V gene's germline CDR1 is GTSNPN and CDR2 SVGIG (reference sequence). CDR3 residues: CAWRRVGGSYEQYF. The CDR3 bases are TGTGCCTGGAGAAGGGTAGGCGGCTCCTACGAGCAGTACTTC.

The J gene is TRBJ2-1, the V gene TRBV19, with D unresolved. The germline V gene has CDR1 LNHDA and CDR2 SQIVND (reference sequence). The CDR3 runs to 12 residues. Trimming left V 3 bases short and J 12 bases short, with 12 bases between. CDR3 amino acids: CASSISLTPQFF. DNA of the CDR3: TGTGCCAGTAGTATTAGTCTGACTCCGCAGTTCTTC.

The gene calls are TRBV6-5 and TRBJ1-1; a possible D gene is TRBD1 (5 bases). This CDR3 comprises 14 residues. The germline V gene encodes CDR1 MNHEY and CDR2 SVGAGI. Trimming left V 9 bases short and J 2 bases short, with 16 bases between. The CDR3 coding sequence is TGTGCCAGTGTGCTAGGGGTCTCCAACACTGAAGCTTTCTTT. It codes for CASVLGVSNTEAFF.

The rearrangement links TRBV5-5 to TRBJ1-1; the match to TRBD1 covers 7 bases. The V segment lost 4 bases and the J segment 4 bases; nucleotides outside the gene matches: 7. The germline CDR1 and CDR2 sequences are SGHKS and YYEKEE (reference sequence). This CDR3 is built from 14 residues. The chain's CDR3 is CASSDLQGVTEAFF. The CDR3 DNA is TGTGCCAGCAGCGATCTTCAGGGGGTCACTGAAGCTTTCTTT. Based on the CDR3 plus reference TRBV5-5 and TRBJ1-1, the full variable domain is DAGVTQSPTHLIKTRGQQVTLRCSPISGHKSVSWYQQVLGQGPQFIFQYYEKEERGRGNFPDRFSARQFPNYSSELNVNALLLGDSALYLCASSDLQGVTEAFFGQGTRLTVV.

CDR3 residues: CASSLKALTGPETQYF. CDR3 sequence (DNA): TGTGCCAGCAGTTTAAAGGCCCTGACAGGGCCAGAGACCCAGTACTTC. This chain uses TRBV27 with TRBJ2-5; 7 nucleotides match TRBD1. Germline V gene lookup returns CDR1 MNHEY and CDR2 SMNVEV (reference sequence). This CDR3 is 16 amino acids long. V lost 2 bases, J lost 4 bases, and 10 bases stayed unmatched.

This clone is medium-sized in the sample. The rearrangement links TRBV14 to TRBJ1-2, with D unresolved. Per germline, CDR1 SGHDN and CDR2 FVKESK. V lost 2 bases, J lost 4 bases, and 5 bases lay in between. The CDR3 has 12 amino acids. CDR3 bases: TGTGCCAGCAGCCAATACACCTATGGCTACACCTTC. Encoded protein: CASSQYTYGYTF.

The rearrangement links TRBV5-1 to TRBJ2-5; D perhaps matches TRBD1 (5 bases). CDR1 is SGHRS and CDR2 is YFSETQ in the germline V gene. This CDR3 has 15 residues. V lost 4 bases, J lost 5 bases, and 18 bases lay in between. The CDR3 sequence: CASSQRGTLGETQYF. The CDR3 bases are TGCGCCAGCAGCCAAAGGGGTACCCTGGGGGAGACCCAGTACTTC.

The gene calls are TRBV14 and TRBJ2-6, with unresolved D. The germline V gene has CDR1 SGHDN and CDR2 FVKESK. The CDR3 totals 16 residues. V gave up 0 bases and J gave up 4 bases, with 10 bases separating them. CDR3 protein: CASSQDRVRGANVLTF. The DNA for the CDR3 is TGTGCCAGCAGCCAAGACCGGGTACGGGGGGCCAACGTCCTGACTTTC.

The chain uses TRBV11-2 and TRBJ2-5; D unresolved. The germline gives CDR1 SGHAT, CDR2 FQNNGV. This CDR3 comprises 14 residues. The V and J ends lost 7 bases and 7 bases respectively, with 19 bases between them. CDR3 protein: CASNLESNLGTQYF. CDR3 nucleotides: TGTGCCAGCAACCTAGAGTCCAATTTGGGGACCCAGTACTTC.

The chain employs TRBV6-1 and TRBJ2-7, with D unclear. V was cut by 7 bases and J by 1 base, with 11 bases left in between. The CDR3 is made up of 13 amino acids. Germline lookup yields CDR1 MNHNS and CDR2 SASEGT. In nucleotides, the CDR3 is TGTGCCAGCAACCACGGACCATCCTACGAGCAGTACTTC. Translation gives CASNHGPSYEQYF.

The CDR3 loop is CASSWQPGGAADTQYF. The DNA of the CDR3 is TGTGCCAGCAGCTGGCAACCCGGGGGGGCCGCGGATACGCAGTATTTT. The chain combines TRBV7-6 with TRBJ2-3, with TRBD2 identical over 8 bases. Looked up from germline, CDR1 is SGHVS and CDR2 is FNYEAQ. V lost 4 bases to trimming and J lost 6 bases; unmatched junction nucleotides: 12. The CDR3 runs 16 residues.

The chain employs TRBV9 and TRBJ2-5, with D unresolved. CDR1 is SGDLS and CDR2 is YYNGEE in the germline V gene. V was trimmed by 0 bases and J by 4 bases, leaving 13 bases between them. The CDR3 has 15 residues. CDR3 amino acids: CASSVDGDYGETQYF. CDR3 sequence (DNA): TGTGCCAGCAGCGTAGATGGCGATTATGGAGAGACCCAGTACTTC. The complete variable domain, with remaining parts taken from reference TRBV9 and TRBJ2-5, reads DSGVTQTPKHLITATGQRVTLRCSPRSGDLSVYWYQQSLDQGLQFLIQYYNGEERAKGNILERFSAQQFPDLHSELNLSSLELGDSALYFCASSVDGDYGETQYFGPGTRLLVL.

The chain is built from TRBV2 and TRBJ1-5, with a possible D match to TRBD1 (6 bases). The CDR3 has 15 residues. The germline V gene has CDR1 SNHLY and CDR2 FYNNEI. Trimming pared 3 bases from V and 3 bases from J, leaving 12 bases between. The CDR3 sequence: CASSDRTGINQPQHF. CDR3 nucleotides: TGTGCCAGCAGTGATCGCACAGGGATCAATCAGCCCCAGCATTTT.

Here the CDR3 DNA reads TGTGCCAGCAGCGTAGGAACAGGGGGCGCCCCGGGTGGCTACACCTTC. Translation gives CASSVGTGGAPGGYTF. This sequence joins TRBV9 and TRBJ1-2; 9 bases are shared with TRBD1. Germline V gene sequence: CDR1 SGDLS, CDR2 YYNGEE. The CDR3 loop spans 16 amino acids. Trimming at V came to 0 bases and at J to 7 bases, leaving 10 bases not matched to a gene. The full variable domain, in which reference TRBV9 and TRBJ1-2 provide the parts outside the CDR3, is DSGVTQTPKHLITATGQRVTLRCSPRSGDLSVYWYQQSLDQGLQFLIQYYNGEERAKGNILERFSAQQFPDLHSELNLSSLELGDSALYFCASSVGTGGAPGGYTFGSGTRLTVV.